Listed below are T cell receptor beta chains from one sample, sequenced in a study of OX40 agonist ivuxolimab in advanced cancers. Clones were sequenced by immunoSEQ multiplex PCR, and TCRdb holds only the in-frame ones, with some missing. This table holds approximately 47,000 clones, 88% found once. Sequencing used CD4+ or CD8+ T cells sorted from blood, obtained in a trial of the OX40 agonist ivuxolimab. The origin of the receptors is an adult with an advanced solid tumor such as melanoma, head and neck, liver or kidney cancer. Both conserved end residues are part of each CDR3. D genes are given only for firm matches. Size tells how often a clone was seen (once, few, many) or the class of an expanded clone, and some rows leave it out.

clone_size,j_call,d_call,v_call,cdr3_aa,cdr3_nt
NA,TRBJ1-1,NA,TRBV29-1,CSVSRDSMNTEAFF,TGCAGCGTCTCCCGCGACAGCATGAACACTGAAGCTTTCTTT
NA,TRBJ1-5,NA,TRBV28,CASIRWGRGPQHF,TGTGCCAGCATCAGGTGGGGCAGGGGGCCCCAGCATTTT
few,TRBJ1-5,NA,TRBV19,CASSIGPTAISNQPQHF,TGTGCCAGTAGTATAGGTCCCACAGCAATTAGCAATCAGCCCCAGCATTTT
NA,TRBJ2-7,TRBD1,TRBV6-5,CASSYLGQGHEQYF,TGTGCCAGCAGTTACTTGGGACAGGGCCACGAGCAGTACTTC
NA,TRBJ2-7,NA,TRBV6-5,CASSYSRDRYSYEQYF,TGTGCCAGCAGTTACTCCCGAGACAGATACTCCTACGAGCAGTACTTC
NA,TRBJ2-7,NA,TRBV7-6,CASSSEGPRQYF,TGTGCCAGCAGCTCCGAGGGCCCTAGGCAGTACTTC
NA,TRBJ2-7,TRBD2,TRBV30,CAWSVGGSSDEQYF,TGTGCCTGGAGTGTAGGCGGGAGTTCGGACGAGCAGTACTTC
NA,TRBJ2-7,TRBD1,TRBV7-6,CASSLGTGRPPYEQYF,TGTGCCAGCAGCCTCGGGACAGGGCGACCCCCCTACGAGCAGTACTTC
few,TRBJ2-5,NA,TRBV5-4,CASSFRGLGKTQYF,TGTGCCAGCAGCTTTCGAGGGTTGGGGAAGACCCAGTACTTC
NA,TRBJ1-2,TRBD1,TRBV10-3,CAIRDGQVPYGYTF,TGTGCCATCAGAGACGGACAGGTACCCTATGGCTACACCTTC
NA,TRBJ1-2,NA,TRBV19,CASSLTGNYGYTF,TGTGCCAGTAGCCTTACAGGGAACTATGGCTACACCTTC
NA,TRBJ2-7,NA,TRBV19,CASSPWGFHEQYF,TGTGCCAGTAGTCCGTGGGGATTCCACGAGCAGTACTTC
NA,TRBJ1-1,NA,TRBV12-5,CASGLIQGPPEAFF,TGTGCTAGTGGTTTAATTCAGGGACCCCCTGAAGCTTTCTTT
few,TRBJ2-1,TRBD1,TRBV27,CASSFNRGRGNEQFF,TGTGCCAGCAGTTTCAACAGGGGGCGCGGTAATGAGCAGTTCTTC
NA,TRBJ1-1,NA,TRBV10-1,CASSERGLGKAYTEAFF,TGCGCCAGCAGTGAGCGGGGTTTAGGGAAAGCATACACTGAAGCTTTCTTT
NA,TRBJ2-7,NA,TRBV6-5,CASSYSMGGASYEQYF,TGTGCCAGCAGTTACTCGATGGGGGGCGCCTCCTACGAGCAGTACTTC
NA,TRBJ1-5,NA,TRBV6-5,CASSELQGMAPQHF,TGTGCCAGCAGTGAGCTACAGGGCATGGCGCCCCAGCATTTT
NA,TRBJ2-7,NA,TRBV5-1,CASSSVTESYEQYF,TGCGCCAGCAGCTCGGTAACGGAATCCTACGAGCAGTACTTC
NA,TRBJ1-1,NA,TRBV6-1,CASSETGNTEAFF,TGTGCCAGCAGTGAGACAGGGAACACTGAAGCTTTCTTT
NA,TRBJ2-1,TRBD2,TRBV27,CASSILAGGPNNEQFF,TGTGCCAGCAGTATACTAGCGGGAGGGCCCAACAATGAGCAGTTCTTC
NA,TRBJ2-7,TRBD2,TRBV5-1,CASSSGTSGSKHEQYF,TGCGCCAGCAGCTCCGGGACTAGCGGGAGTAAGCACGAGCAGTACTTC
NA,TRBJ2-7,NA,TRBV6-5,CASSWGQGGTYEQYF,TGTGCCAGCAGTTGGGGCCAGGGGGGCACCTACGAGCAGTACTTC
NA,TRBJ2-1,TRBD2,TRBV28,CASTPGGSYNEQFF,TGTGCCAGCACCCCCGGGGGGTCCTACAATGAGCAGTTCTTC
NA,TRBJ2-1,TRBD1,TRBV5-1,CASSSGFRQGGMLNEQFF,TGCGCCAGCAGCTCGGGCTTCCGACAGGGGGGTATGTTGAATGAGCAGTTCTTC
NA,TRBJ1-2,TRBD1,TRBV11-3,CASSFEGAGYNYGYTF,TGTGCCAGCAGCTTCGAGGGGGCTGGGTACAACTATGGCTACACCTTC
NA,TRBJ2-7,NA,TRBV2,CASTQESYEQYF,TGTGCCAGCACCCAGGAATCCTACGAGCAGTACTTC
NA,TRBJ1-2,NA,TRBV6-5,CASSRRDYGYTF,TGTGCCAGCAGCCGACGGGACTATGGCTACACCTTC
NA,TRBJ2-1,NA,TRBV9,CASSVAPSDSSEQFF,TGTGCCAGCAGCGTAGCTCCTAGCGATTCAAGTGAGCAGTTCTTC
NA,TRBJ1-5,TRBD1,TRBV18,CASSQTGALNQPQHF,TGTGCCAGCTCGCAGACAGGGGCCCTTAATCAGCCCCAGCATTTT
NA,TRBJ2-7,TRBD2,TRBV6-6,CASSPRAGSYEQYF,TGTGCCAGCAGCCCCCGAGCGGGAAGCTACGAGCAGTACTTC
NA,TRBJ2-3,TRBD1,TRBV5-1,CASSQLDRGNTQYF,TGCGCCAGCAGCCAACTTGACAGGGGAAATACGCAGTATTTT
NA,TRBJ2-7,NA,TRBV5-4,CASRTQGKSLFEQYF,TGTGCCAGCAGGACCCAGGGAAAATCGCTGTTCGAGCAGTACTTC
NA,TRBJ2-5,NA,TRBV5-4,CASTPMGTGKETQYF,TGTGCCAGCACCCCAATGGGAACAGGGAAAGAGACCCAGTACTTC
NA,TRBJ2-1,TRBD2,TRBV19,CASSTSGREQFF,TGTGCCAGTAGCACGAGCGGGAGGGAGCAGTTCTTC
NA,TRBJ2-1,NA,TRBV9,CASSVAGSYNEQFF,TGTGCCAGCAGCGTTGCGGGATCCTACAATGAGCAGTTCTTC
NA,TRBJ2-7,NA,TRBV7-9,CASSLEFEQYF,TGTGCCAGCAGCTTAGAGTTCGAGCAGTACTTC
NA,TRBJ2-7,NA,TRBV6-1,CASSEAPPGSEGVHEQYF,TGTGCCAGCAGTGAAGCGCCTCCCGGTTCGGAAGGAGTCCACGAGCAGTACTTC
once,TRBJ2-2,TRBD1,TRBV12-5,CASGLGIGTEVGELFF,TGTGCTAGTGGTTTGGGAATCGGGACAGAGGTCGGGGAGCTGTTTTTT
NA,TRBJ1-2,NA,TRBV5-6,CASSRTYGYTF,TGTGCCAGCAGCCGGACTTATGGCTACACCTTC
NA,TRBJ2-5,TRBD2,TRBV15,CATSRDKRLAGLGETQYF,TGTGCCACCAGCAGAGATAAGAGACTAGCGGGATTGGGAGAGACCCAGTACTTC
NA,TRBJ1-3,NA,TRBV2,CASISELGNTIYF,TGTGCCAGCATTTCGGAACTTGGAAACACCATATATTTT
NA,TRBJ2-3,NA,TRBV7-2,CASSSGLSSTDTQYF,TGTGCCAGCAGCTCCGGACTCTCTAGCACAGATACGCAGTATTTT
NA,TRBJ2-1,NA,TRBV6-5,CASRTGTYEQFF,TGTGCCAGCAGAACAGGGACATATGAGCAGTTCTTC
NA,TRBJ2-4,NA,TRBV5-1,CASSLAGSGDIQYF,TGCGCCAGCAGCTTGGCAGGCAGTGGCGACATTCAGTACTTC
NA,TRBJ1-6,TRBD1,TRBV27,CASRRDRTNSPLHF,TGTGCCAGCAGGCGGGACAGGACTAATTCACCCCTCCACTTT
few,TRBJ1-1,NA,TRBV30,CAWSVRDTEAFF,TGTGCCTGGAGTGTTCGTGACACTGAAGCTTTCTTT
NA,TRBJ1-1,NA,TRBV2,CASSVYTEAFF,TGTGCCAGCAGTGTGTACACTGAAGCTTTCTTT
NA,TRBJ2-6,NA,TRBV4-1,CASSPPENSGANVLTF,TGCGCCAGCAGCCCCCCGGAAAATTCTGGGGCCAACGTCCTGACTTTC